This T cell receptor (beta chain) was documented in a study of cytomegalovirus exposure and HLA in healthy donors (dated by TCRdb to the late 2010s). General notes on the study: A later analysis indicated that the 100 to 150 validation repertoires were generated on the platform also employed for the roughly 720 repertoires of the first cohort. The study was designed to test whether signatures of past pathogen exposure could be identified by cataloging public T cell receptors. Besides the first cohort of around 700 subjects, a separate validation cohort made up of 120 different subjects was used. The study combined high-throughput TCR immunosequencing, statistical association of individual TCRs with disease status, and machine learning to predict cytomegalovirus infection status. General conclusions and limits of the study: The study gave a list of around 170 TCR beta chains associated with cytomegalovirus. Across donors, most TCR sequences were observed very rarely, whereas some public TCRs were present in many individuals. A few of the identified cytomegalovirus-associated TCR beta chains were confirmed in vitro to be specific for cytomegalovirus antigens. It was suggested by the authors that the approach could potentially be generalized to other disease states and immunological phenotypes. In a later analysis, TCRs clustered in the first cohort were found to also tend to co-occur in the roughly 120 validation repertoires, with approximately 95% of cluster scores above 0. The classifier was reported to diagnose cytomegalovirus status with high specificity and sensitivity in both the original cohort and the validation cohort. A later analysis lacked HLA typing for the validation cohort, so it scored co-occurrence in that cohort across all 120 repertoires.

Donors formed part of the validation cohort, which comprised 120 subjects and was distinct from the first cohort of under 800 subjects. Library preparation employed the immunoSEQ multiplex PCR assay. As for the original processing: A statistical classification framework was built to diagnose cytomegalovirus status from the catalog of TCR beta chain sequences. Entries here come from immuneACCESS through TCRdb and include only in-frame sequences with V and J called. Some clones fail to appear in such tables; in the studies checked, an unresolved V gene covers under half of the shortfall, and the cause of the remainder is unknown. From that table come the V and J calls and clone size; the DNA was used to work out D and trimming. This sample gives 90,000 or so clones in total; about 85% of them show up just once. The ten largest clones take up more than 20% of the sample. Comment on this clone: The antigen it recognizes is unknown. Base quality data are lacking; no much larger clone is found one base away.

The CDR3 sequence holds 15 residues, the cysteine and phenylalanine included. CDR3 DNA is the only sequence kept; it has 45 bases, read in frame from the first base. Here the chain combines TRBV21-1 and TRBJ2-1; the DNA was not used to check the table's D call, TRBD2. TRBV21-1 is listed as a pseudogene. Specimen: PBMCs. This TCR came from a man in his late teens or twenties in good health and CMV-seropositive. The bases are TGTGCCAGCAGCAAAGAAGTGCACAAGGAGGATGAGCAGTTCTTC. This translates into CASSKEVHKEDEQFF.